The 16 T cell receptor beta chains reported below all come from one sample, sequenced in a study of Tregs in tolerant kidney transplant recipients (dated 2019 in TCRdb). Libraries were prepared through the immunoSEQ multiplex PCR assay. The table comes from immuneACCESS by way of TCRdb, which keeps in-frame sequences with V and J called. Part of the clones is missing from these tables; in studies checked, under half for an unresolved V gene and the rest for unknown reasons. The sample's records list tens of thousands of clones. The top ten hold less than 2% of the sample. The transplants used related donors with nonmyeloablative bone marrow transplantation, and mixed chimerism in the human trials was transient. Sequenced here: CD4+ T cells from blood (PBMCs), sampled 24 months after the transplant. These receptors came from a human patient who received a combined kidney and bone marrow transplant. Some T cells may have been brought in with the graft after a transplant.

In the case of this clone: The read terminates 3 residues ahead of where the CDR3 ends, so the germline J gene completes it. This chain links TRBV19 with TRBJ2-7; 8 nucleotides match TRBD2. This CDR3 spans 14 amino acids. The J segment lost 6 bases and the V segment lost 5 bases, leaving 9 bases of the junction unmatched. The germline gives CDR1 LNHDA, CDR2 SQIVND (reference sequence). The CDR3 DNA, read in part, is TGTGCCAGTAGTCCCCCTCAGCGGGAGCGCGAG. Residues: CASSPPQRERE. The entire CDR3 reads CASSPPQREREQYF.

Regarding this clone: With the read ending 3 residues before the CDR3 end, the germline J gene is used to fill in that end. The rearrangement uses TRBV5-1 and TRBJ1-1; 8 bases are shared with TRBD1. Losses at the gene ends were 2 bases for V and 4 bases for J; bases not matched to a gene: 4. The CDR3 sequence is 14 residues long. Germline CDR1 reads SGHRS; CDR2 reads YFSETQ. This CDR3 reads CASSFNTGGTEAFF. The sequenced part of the CDR3 DNA is TGCGCCAGCAGCTTTAATACAGGGGGCACTGAA. The whole variable domain, remainder taken from reference TRBV5-1 and TRBJ1-1, is KAGVTQTPRYLIKTRGQQVTLSCSPISGHRSVSWYQQTPGQGLQFLFEYFSETQRNKGNFPGRFSGRQFSNSRSEMNVSTLELGDSALYLCASSFNTGGTEAFFGQGTRLTVV.

About this clone itself: Sequencing ends 3 residues short of the CDR3 end; the germline J gene provides the rest. The chain is built from TRBV18 and TRBJ2-5; 8 positions agree with TRBD1. This CDR3 has 14 amino acids. V was pared by 6 bases and J by 4 bases, with 7 bases of the junction left unmatched. CDR1 is KGHSH, CDR2 LQKENI, per germline. Partial CDR3 DNA: TGTGCCAGCTCGCCGCCAGGGGGCGGAGAGACC. It is translated as CASSPPGGGET. The whole CDR3 is CASSPPGGGETQYF. Drawing the rest from reference TRBV18 and TRBJ2-5, the complete variable domain is NAGVMQNPRHLVRRRGQEARLRCSPMKGHSHVYWYRQLPEEGLKFMVYLQKENIIDESGMPKERFSAEFPKEGPSILRIQQVVRGDSAAYFCASSPPGGGETQYFGPGTRLLVL.

For this clone: The read terminates 3 residues before the CDR3 end, so the remaining end is supplied by the germline J gene. The rearrangement joins TRBV30 to TRBJ2-1, with a weak D call TRBD1 (6 bases). V was clipped by 0 bases and J by 4 bases, with 13 bases between them. Germline V gene data show CDR1 as GTSNPN and CDR2 as SVGIG (reference sequence). This CDR3 has 15 residues. CDR3 protein: CAWSVQGWGYNEQFF. The sequenced CDR3 bases are TGTGCCTGGAGTGTACAGGGTTGGGGGTACAATGAG.

With respect to this clone: The CDR3 end is not reached by the read, which stops 3 residues before it; the germline J gene fills it in. The rearrangement links TRBV6-1 to TRBJ2-4; 11 bases are a match to TRBD1. The germline gives CDR1 MNHNS, CDR2 SASEGT. V shed 3 bases and J 2 bases; nucleotides not matched to a gene: 3. The CDR3 consists of 16 residues. Incomplete CDR3 DNA: TGTGCCAGCAGTGAGGACAGGGGGCGTTCCAAAAACATT. Translated, it gives CASSEDRGRSKNI. The whole CDR3 protein reads CASSEDRGRSKNIQYF.

CDR3 bases read: TGCGCCAGCAGCCAGGGACTAGCGGGAGGGGAAGATACG. Translating it yields CASSQGLAGGEDT. The entire CDR3 sequence reads CASSQGLAGGEDTQYF. The V call is TRBV5-1, the J call TRBJ2-3; TRBD2 aligns across 16 bases. From the germline J gene comes the end of the CDR3, since the read stops 3 residues before it. The CDR3 length is 16 residues. V dropped 4 bases and J dropped 5; count of bases not matched to a gene: 4. Germline values: CDR1 SGHRS, CDR2 YFSETQ.

Comment on this clone: The DNA ends 3 residues before the CDR3 does, and the rest of the CDR3 is filled in from the germline J gene. This sequence joins TRBV10-3 and TRBJ2-2; the D gene could be TRBD1 or TRBD2 (5 bases each). The CDR3 runs to 12 residues. Germline CDR1 ENHRY, CDR2 SYGVKD. Trimming took off 10 bases at V and 4 bases at J, with 10 bases between the two ends. CDR3 region: CATERGTGELFF. CDR3 bases read: TGTGCCACCGAGAGGGGCACCGGGGAG.

With regard to this clone: From the germline J gene comes the end of the CDR3, since the read stops 3 residues before it. The chain joins TRBV20-1 to TRBJ2-5; a weak D match, TRBD2 (6 bases). Germline-derived CDR1 and CDR2 are DFQATT and SNEGSKA (reference sequence). V lost 3 bases and J 4 bases, leaving 15 bases between the germline ends. The CDR3 covers 14 residues. CDR3 sequence reads: CSASIPGRGETQYF. The CDR3 bases that were read are TGCAGTGCTAGTATCCCAGGGCGGGGAGAGACC.

For this clone: The CDR3 goes on 3 residues after the read ends, and that part is filled in from the germline J gene. The V and J genes are TRBV19 and TRBJ2-3; D is possibly TRBD2 (6 bases). V lost 1 base to trimming and J lost 0 bases, with 20 bases between them. Germline V gives CDR1 LNHDA, CDR2 SQIVND (reference sequence). The CDR3 is made up of 19 amino acids. The CDR3 sequence is CASSIGLAGRGPSTDTQYF. CDR3 bases read: TGTGCCAGTAGTATAGGATTGGCGGGGAGAGGCCCTAGCACAGATACG.

As concerns this clone: The CDR3 end is not reached by the read, which stops 3 residues before it; the germline J gene fills it in. The V gene is TRBV2, the J gene TRBJ2-7, with D possibly being TRBD1 (5 bases). Trimming removed 4 bases from V and 4 bases from J, with 20 bases in between. The CDR3 length is 16 residues. Germline lookup yields CDR1 SNHLY and CDR2 FYNNEI. CDR3 DNA (partial): TGTGCCAGCAGTGTGTTAGGGGTTCGGTTATCTTACGAG. Amino acid sequence: CASSVLGVRLSYE. The CDR3 as a whole reads CASSVLGVRLSYEQYF.

On this clone itself: Coverage ceases 3 residues before the CDR3 finishes, and the germline J gene fills in the end. The chain joins TRBV10-2 to TRBJ1-6; 9 bases agree with TRBD1. CDR3 length: 14 amino acids. After removal of 6 bases from V and 7 bases from J, the junction contained 4 bases not matched to a gene. Looked up from germline, CDR1 is WSHSY and CDR2 is SAAADI. CDR3 DNA (partial): TGCGCCAGCAGCTGGGACAGGGAAAATTCACCC. Translation: CASSWDRENSP. The entire CDR3 reads CASSWDRENSPLHF.

CDR3 sequence: CASSRQTGWTEAFF. CDR3 DNA, as far as it was read: TGTGCCAGCAGCCGGCAAACAGGGTGGACTGAA. The V call is TRBV5-6, the J call TRBJ1-1; tentative D call: TRBD1 (6 bases). The sequence runs out 3 residues before the end of the CDR3; the remainder is reconstructed from the germline J gene. Germline V gene data show CDR1 as SGHDT and CDR2 as YYEEEE. The germline V and J ends were trimmed by 4 bases and 5 bases, with 15 bases remaining between them. The CDR3 has 14 residues.

Concerning this clone itself: The read falls 3 residues short of the CDR3 end, and the missing part is taken from the germline J gene. The gene calls are TRBV20-1 and TRBJ2-3; D is ambiguous. The CDR3 loop spans 11 amino acids. Germline values: CDR1 DFQATT, CDR2 SNEGSKA (reference sequence). The chain's CDR3 is CSAKQQRTQYF. The sequenced part of the CDR3 DNA is TGCAGTGCGAAACAGCAGAGAACG.

Note on this clone: From the germline J gene comes the end of the CDR3, since the read stops 3 residues before it. The chain employs TRBV29-1 and TRBJ2-7; 9 nucleotides line up with TRBD2. Trimming cost V 3 bases and J 4 bases; bases outside gene matches: 4. Germline loops: CDR1 SQVTM, CDR2 ANQGSEA. The CDR3 has 13 amino acids. CDR3 bases read: TGCAGCGTTGAGACTAGCGGAGCTTACGAG. Its translation is CSVETSGAYE. The complete CDR3 sequence is CSVETSGAYEQYF.

The CDR3 bases that were read are TGTGCCAGCAAGCATGGGACAGACAATCAGCCC. Translated, it gives CASKHGTDNQP. The full CDR3 is CASKHGTDNQPQHF. The gene calls are TRBV2 and TRBJ1-5; 7 positions match TRBD1. The CDR3 extends 3 residues past the end of the read, so its final part is completed from the germline J gene. The CDR3 is 14 amino acids. Trimming removed 7 bases from V and 3 bases from J; junction bases left unmatched: 6. Per the germline V gene, CDR1 is SNHLY and CDR2 is FYNNEI.

Concerning this clone itself: From the germline J gene comes the end of the CDR3, since the read stops 3 residues before it. This chain joins TRBV7-3 and TRBJ2-3; D is ambiguous. The length of the CDR3 is 13 residues. Trimming left V 2 bases short and J 2 bases short, with 5 bases between. From germline, CDR1 is SGHTA and CDR2 FQGTGA. The CDR3 reads CASSLQVTDTQYF. The CDR3 bases that were read are TGTGCCAGCAGCTTACAGGTCACAGATACG.